This TCR beta chain was obtained from a study of blood T cell repertoires in COVID-19. Study details: Acute and convalescent COVID-19 specimens originated in the United States, Italy and Spain.

Authors' data handling: The authors estimated nucleated cell counts from reference gene primer amplification. TCRdb's copy holds only in-frame clones and misses some; the assay was immunoSEQ multiplex PCR. The V and J calls and clone size are taken from that table; D and trimming were inferred from the DNA. The repertoire holds 200,000 to 250,000 clones, with about four fifths as singletons. The CDR3 consists of 15 residues. Germline CDR1 is LNHDA and CDR2 is SQIVND (reference sequence). V was clipped by 9 bases and J by 4 bases, with 19 bases between them. Cohort 3 recovery required two negative PCRs, clearance, or symptom resolution.

This clonotype originated in a woman in her thirties or forties who had recovered from COVID-19. The sample was PBMCs or T cells enriched from blood (not recorded which). This sequence joins TRBV19 and TRBJ1-5, with D tentatively TRBD1 (6 bases). The CDR3 nucleotides are TGTGCCAGCTCCTTATCCTGGGGGCCTAATCAGCCCCAGCATTTT. Translating gives CASSLSWGPNQPQHF.